This TCR beta chain was observed in a study of tumor-infiltrating lymphocytes in primary liver carcinoma. On the study more broadly: About 3.65 to 8 million productive TCRbeta reads were obtained from the samples, with similar numbers across tissue types.

The CDR3 contains 12 residues. In germline, CDR1 is SGDLS, CDR2 YYNGEE. From unsorted bulk tissue weighing roughly 19-32 mg, DNA and RNA were co-extracted. Overall study results and limits: All five tumor regions shared only about 8-25% of top clones.

Comment on this clonotype: Its cognate antigen is unknown. This may be a read error, as it is one base from a much larger clone.

TCR beta cDNA was made from 500 ng total RNA with a constant-region primer. Slightly modified ARM-PCR served as the procedure for the TCR beta libraries. These libraries came from three rounds of nested multiplex PCR. Two initial PCR rounds of around 9 cycles each paired TRBV1-TRBV30 forward primers with a C-beta reverse primer. TCRdb re-called the multiplex PCR reads through MiXCR, storing one row per CDR3 protein. The repertoire holds more than 45,000 distinct CDR3 sequences, with 65% to 85% as singletons. The chain joins TRBV9 to TRBJ1-1; 7 bases map to TRBD1. The sample comprised liver tumor tissue from sampling region 5. As to subset: tumor region T5, tumor centre. This clonotype was obtained from a man in his forties with primary liver carcinoma and hepatitis B virus infection. The CDR3 protein is CASSEGGPEASF. The CDR3 DNA sequence: TGTGCCAGCAGCGAAGGGGGCCCGGAAGCTTCCTTT. Looking up the rest from reference TRBV9 and TRBJ1-1 gives the full variable domain: DSGVTQTPKHLITATGQRVTLRCSPRSGDLSVYWYQQSLDQGLQFLIQYYNGEERAKGNILERFSAQQFPDLHSELNLSSLELGDSALYFCASSEGGPEASFGQGTRLTVV.